This TCR beta chain stems from a study of blood T cell repertoires in COVID-19. The ends lost 4 bases at V and 13 bases at J; junction bases unmatched: 7. The CDR3 consists of 12 residues. The V gene's germline CDR1 is SGHKS and CDR2 YYEKEE (reference sequence). The protocol was immunoSEQ multiplex PCR, while the TCRdb copy is restricted to in-frame clones and leaves out a portion. Here the sample spans about 310,000 clones, more than 75% being singletons. The chain couples TRBV5-5 to TRBJ1-2, with 10 bases that match TRBD1. The receptor was derived from a man aged 45-60 years with active or convalescent COVID-19. Sequencing was carried out using peripheral blood. The CDR3 here is CASSPTGGQATF. The CDR3 DNA reads TGTGCCAGCAGCCCGACAGGGGGCCAGGCCACCTTC.